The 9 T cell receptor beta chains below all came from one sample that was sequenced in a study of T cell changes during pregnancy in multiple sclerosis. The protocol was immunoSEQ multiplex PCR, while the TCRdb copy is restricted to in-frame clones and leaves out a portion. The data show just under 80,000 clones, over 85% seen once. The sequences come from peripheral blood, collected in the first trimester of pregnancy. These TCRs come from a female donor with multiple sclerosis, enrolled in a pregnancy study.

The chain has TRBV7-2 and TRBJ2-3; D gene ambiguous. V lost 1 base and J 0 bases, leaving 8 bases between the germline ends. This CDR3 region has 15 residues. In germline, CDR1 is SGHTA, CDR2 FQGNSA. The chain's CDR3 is CASSLVGLSTDTQYF. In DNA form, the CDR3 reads TGTGCCAGCAGCTTAGTCGGGTTAAGCACAGATACGCAGTATTTT.

The CDR3 DNA sequence: TGTGCTAGTGGTTTGGTAACTGTGACAGGGAGCGGCTACACCTTC. Amino acid sequence: CASGLVTVTGSGYTF. This chain uses TRBV12-5 with TRBJ1-2; TRBD1 aligns across 7 bases. This CDR3 spans 15 amino acids. V shed 0 bases, J shed 8 bases, and the junction held 9 bases outside the gene matches. Germline V gene lookup returns CDR1 LGHNT and CDR2 FRNRAP.

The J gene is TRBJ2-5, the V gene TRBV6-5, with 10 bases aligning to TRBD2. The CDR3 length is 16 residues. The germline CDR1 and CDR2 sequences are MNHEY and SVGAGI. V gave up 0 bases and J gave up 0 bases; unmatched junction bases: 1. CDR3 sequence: CASSYSTSGDQETQYF. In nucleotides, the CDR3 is TGTGCCAGCAGTTACTCAACTAGCGGGGACCAAGAGACCCAGTACTTC.

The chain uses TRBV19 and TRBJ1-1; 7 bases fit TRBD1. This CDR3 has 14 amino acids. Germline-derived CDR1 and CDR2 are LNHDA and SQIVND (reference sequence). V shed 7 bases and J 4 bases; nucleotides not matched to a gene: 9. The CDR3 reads CASTDRALSTEAFF. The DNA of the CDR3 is TGTGCCAGTACAGACAGGGCGCTTAGCACTGAAGCTTTCTTT. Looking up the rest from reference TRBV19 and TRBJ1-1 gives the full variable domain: DGGITQSPKYLFRKEGQNVTLSCEQNLNHDAMYWYRQDPGQGLRLIYYSQIVNDFQKGDIAEGYSVSREKKESFPLTVTSAQKNPTAFYLCASTDRALSTEAFFGQGTRLTVV.

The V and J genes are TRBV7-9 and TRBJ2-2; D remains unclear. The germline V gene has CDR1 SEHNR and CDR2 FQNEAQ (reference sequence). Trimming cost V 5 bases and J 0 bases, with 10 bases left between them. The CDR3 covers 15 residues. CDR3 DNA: TGTGCCAGCAGCCCCGGGTCTACGAACACCGGGGAGCTGTTTTTT. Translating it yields CASSPGSTNTGELFF.

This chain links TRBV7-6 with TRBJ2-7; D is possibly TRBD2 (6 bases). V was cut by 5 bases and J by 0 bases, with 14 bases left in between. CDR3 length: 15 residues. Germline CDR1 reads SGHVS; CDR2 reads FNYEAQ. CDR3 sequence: CASSTRAGTSYEQYF. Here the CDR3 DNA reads TGTGCCAGCAGCACGCGCGCGGGGACCTCCTACGAGCAGTACTTC.

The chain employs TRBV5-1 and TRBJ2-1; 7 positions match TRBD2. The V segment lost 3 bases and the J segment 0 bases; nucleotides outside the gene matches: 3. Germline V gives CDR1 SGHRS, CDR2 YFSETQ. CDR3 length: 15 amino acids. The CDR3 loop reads CASSWREGSYNEQFF. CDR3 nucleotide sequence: TGCGCCAGCAGCTGGAGGGAGGGCTCCTACAATGAGCAGTTCTTC.

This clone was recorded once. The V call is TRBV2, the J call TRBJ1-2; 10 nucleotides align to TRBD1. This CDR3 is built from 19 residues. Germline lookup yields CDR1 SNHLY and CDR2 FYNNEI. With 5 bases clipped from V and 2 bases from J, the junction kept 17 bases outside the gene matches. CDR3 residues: CASSHRDRGDYALNYGYTF. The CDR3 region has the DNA TGTGCCAGCAGTCACCGGGACAGGGGCGATTATGCACTAAACTATGGCTACACCTTC. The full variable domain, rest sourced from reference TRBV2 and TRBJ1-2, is EPEVTQTPSHQVTQMGQEVILRCVPISNHLYFYWYRQILGQKVEFLVSFYNNEISEKSEIFDDQFSVERPDGSNFTLKIRSTKLEDSAMYFCASSHRDRGDYALNYGYTFGSGTRLTVV.

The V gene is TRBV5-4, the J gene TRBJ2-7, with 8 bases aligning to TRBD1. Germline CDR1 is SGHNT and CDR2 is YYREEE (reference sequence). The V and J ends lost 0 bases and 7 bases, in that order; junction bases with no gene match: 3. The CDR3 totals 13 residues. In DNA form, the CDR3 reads TGTGCCAGCAGCTTGGGCAGGGGGCTTGAGCAGTACTTC. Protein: CASSLGRGLEQYF.